These T cell receptor beta chains were read from a single sample in a study of metastatic and nonmetastatic thyroid tumors. MiXCR re-clonotyped the PCR reads for TCRdb. This table holds thousands of clones, around 30% found once. The sequencing sample was made of adjacent normal tissue. The receptors here all came from a female donor with papillary thyroid cancer or a benign thyroid nodule (not recorded which). Some clones in this sample may be carry-over from other donors' samples. Both conserved end residues are part of each CDR3. D genes are given only for firm matches. Clone sizes are given selectively: once, few, many, or a class where the clone is expanded.

J gene	D gene	clone size	V gene	CDR3 protein	CDR3 DNA
TRBJ2-2	TRBD2	medium-sized	TRBV4-1	CASSQPGGTGTGELFF	TGCGCCAGCAGCCAACCGGGAGGGACGGGCACCGGGGAGCTGTTTTTT
TRBJ2-3	.	many	TRBV5-4	CASSLVKRGEDTQYF	TGTGCCAGCAGCTTGGTAAAGAGGGGCGAGGATACGCAGTATTTT
TRBJ1-3	.	medium-sized	TRBV9	CASSEGGALGGNTIYF	TGTGCCAGCAGCGAGGGGGGGGCTCTGGGCGGAAACACCATATATTTT
TRBJ2-3	.	many	TRBV15	CATSREGGSASTSTDTQYF	TGTGCCACCAGCAGAGAGGGTGGCAGTGCTTCCACTAGCACAGATACGCAGTATTTT
TRBJ2-7	.	.	TRBV4-1	CASSQDATPHEQYF	TGCGCCAGCAGCCAAGATGCGACACCCCACGAGCAGTACTTC
TRBJ2-1	TRBD2	medium-sized	TRBV7-9	CASSYPSGSYEQFF	TGTGCCAGCAGCTACCCTAGCGGGAGTTATGAGCAGTTCTTC
TRBJ2-1	TRBD2	once	TRBV20-1	CSAISGTSVYNEQFF	TGCAGTGCTATCAGCGGGACTAGCGTTTACAATGAGCAGTTCTTC
TRBJ1-2	.	medium-sized	TRBV2	CASTRDGSLGTF	TGTGCCAGCACCCGGGACGGATCGCTTGGAACCTTC
TRBJ2-2	.	medium-sized	TRBV7-2	CASSFPTGTSNTGELFF	TGTGCCAGCAGCTTCCCCACCGGGACCTCGAACACCGGGGAGCTGTTTTTT
TRBJ2-2	.	few	TRBV19	CASSINWGVSELFF	TGTGCCAGTAGTATAAACTGGGGAGTATCGGAGCTGTTTTTT
TRBJ1-3	.	many	TRBV29-1	CSVEVTVGTIYF	TGCAGCGTTGAAGTGACCGTTGGCACCATATATTTT
TRBJ2-2	TRBD1	medium-sized	TRBV10-3	CAISGRTGNTGELFF	TGTGCCATCAGTGGCCGGACAGGGAACACCGGGGAGCTGTTTTTT
TRBJ2-2	TRBD1	many	TRBV25-1	CASSESTSMGQGAENTGELFF	TGTGCCAGCAGTGAATCTACATCGATGGGACAGGGGGCAGAGAACACCGGGGAGCTGTTTTTT
TRBJ2-1	TRBD2	.	TRBV20-1	CSASLGGGAVEQFF	TGCAGTGCTAGTTTAGGCGGGGGGGCCGTTGAGCAGTTCTTC
TRBJ2-7	TRBD2	few	TRBV5-1	CASGHTGGLVQYF	TGCGCCAGCGGACACACGGGGGGGCTAGTGCAGTACTTC
TRBJ1-6	.	medium-sized	TRBV7-9	CASSLESSYNSPLHF	TGTGCCAGCAGCTTAGAGAGCTCCTATAATTCACCCCTCCACTTT
TRBJ1-1	.	few	TRBV14	CASSPSQAGLDTEAFF	TGTGCCAGCAGCCCCTCCCAAGCGGGGTTGGACACTGAAGCTTTCTTT
TRBJ1-1	.	.	TRBV14	CASSKRQGTETEAFF	TGTGCCAGCAGCAAAAGGCAGGGGACGGAGACTGAAGCTTTCTTT